The TCR beta chain described here comes from a study of cytomegalovirus exposure and HLA in healthy donors (dated by TCRdb to 2017 to 2019). General notes on the study: According to a later analysis, one platform produced both the approximately 110 validation repertoires and the approximately 670 repertoires of the first cohort. The study was designed to test whether signatures of past pathogen exposure could be identified by cataloging public T cell receptors. Along with the approximately 650-subject first cohort, a separate validation cohort of over a hundred different subjects was used. To predict cytomegalovirus infection status, the study combined high-throughput TCR immunosequencing, statistical association of individual TCRs with disease status, and machine learning.

Paper-wide results and their limitations: In the study, approximately 160 TCR beta chains were listed as associated with cytomegalovirus. Subsequent analysis determined that TCRs grouped into clusters in the first cohort also showed a tendency toward co-occurrence across the roughly 120 validation repertoires, and roughly 95% of cluster scores exceeded 0. The authors suggested that the approach could potentially be generalized to other disease states and immunological phenotypes. Most TCR sequences were seen in very few donors, while some public TCRs were found in many individuals. A few of the identified cytomegalovirus-associated TCR beta chains were confirmed in vitro to be specific for cytomegalovirus antigens. A later analysis lacked HLA typing for the validation cohort, so it scored co-occurrence in that cohort across all 120 or so repertoires. The classifier was reported to diagnose cytomegalovirus status with high specificity and sensitivity in both the original cohort and the validation cohort.

V and J are trimmed by 4 bases and 7 bases, and the gene matches miss 3 bases of the junction. Including cysteine and phenylalanine, the CDR3 has 13 amino acids. Only the CDR3 part of the read is kept: 39 bases, read in frame from the first base. CDR1 and CDR2 are drawn from the germline V gene: WSHSY, SAAADI. Receptor amplification or capture employed the immunoSEQ multiplex PCR assay. Per the original workflow: A statistical classification framework was built to diagnose cytomegalovirus status from the catalog of TCR beta chain sequences. In its TCRdb copy, this immuneACCESS table keeps in-frame sequences only and misses some clones. Where compared with another copy, unresolved V genes explain less than half of these, and the others have no known cause. For V, J and clone size, that table is used; D and trimming come from the DNA. The sample table holds 55,000 to 70,000 clones, of which around 92% were seen once. In total, the top ten clones hold roughly 5.2% of the sample.

In the case of this clone: Its cognate antigen has yet to be identified. The record has no base qualities; no much larger clone is one base away.

Donors formed part of the validation cohort, which comprised 120 subjects and was distinct from the first cohort of under 850 subjects. Sequences were obtained from PBMCs. The V and J genes are TRBV10-2 and TRBJ2-2; TRBD2 aligns with 7 central bases. This clonotype originated in a man between 18 and 35 years old in good health and CMV-seropositive. The CDR3 is CASSAREGGELFF. The DNA sequence is given as TGCGCCAGCAGTGCCAGGGAGGGCGGGGAGCTGTTTTTT.